Listed below are T cell receptor beta chains from one sample, sequenced in a study of CD8 T cells in Susac syndrome. One entry per CDR3 protein results from TCRdb running MiXCR on the immunoSEQ multiplex PCR reads. The table shows under 150,000 distinct CDR3 sequences, with around 91% occurring only once. Specimen: CD8+ T cells from PBMCs. The receptors were gathered from a human donor with multiple sclerosis. Both conserved end residues are part of each CDR3. The D gene is left open where the match is weak.

j_call: TRBJ1-1
d_call: -
v_call: TRBV27
cdr3_aa: CASSWVGGDAEAFF

j_call: TRBJ2-6
d_call: -
v_call: TRBV5-1
cdr3_aa: CASSLDDRRVISGANVLTF

j_call: TRBJ2-7
d_call: -
v_call: TRBV29-1
cdr3_aa: CSATGPYEQYF

j_call: TRBJ2-3
d_call: -
v_call: TRBV9
cdr3_aa: CASSLGDDTDTQYF

j_call: TRBJ2-7
d_call: -
v_call: TRBV5-1
cdr3_aa: CASSTTGTYEQYF

j_call: TRBJ2-7
d_call: TRBD2
v_call: TRBV3-1
cdr3_aa: CASSQDPGAGGIYEQYF

j_call: TRBJ1-1
d_call: -
v_call: TRBV3-1
cdr3_aa: CASSQAYGKNTEAFF

j_call: TRBJ2-7
d_call: TRBD2
v_call: TRBV6-5
cdr3_aa: CASSTGTSSYEQYF

j_call: TRBJ1-5
d_call: -
v_call: TRBV12-3/TRBV12-4
cdr3_aa: CASSADDSRGQPQHF

j_call: TRBJ2-1
d_call: -
v_call: TRBV28
cdr3_aa: CASSFGRQEQFF

j_call: TRBJ2-5
d_call: -
v_call: TRBV12-3/TRBV12-4
cdr3_aa: CASTPPDQETQYF

j_call: TRBJ2-7
d_call: -
v_call: TRBV3-1
cdr3_aa: CASSQSHGDRLSGEQYF

j_call: TRBJ2-1
d_call: -
v_call: TRBV27
cdr3_aa: CASRTLANEQFF

j_call: TRBJ2-7
d_call: TRBD2
v_call: TRBV4-1
cdr3_aa: CASSQTSGIPPSYEQYF

j_call: TRBJ1-1
d_call: -
v_call: TRBV5-1
cdr3_aa: CASSLGVMNTEAFF

j_call: TRBJ1-5
d_call: -
v_call: TRBV5-5
cdr3_aa: CASSLEAGPDQPQHF

j_call: TRBJ1-1
d_call: -
v_call: TRBV27
cdr3_aa: CASRDSLLVEAFF

j_call: TRBJ2-7
d_call: TRBD1
v_call: TRBV4-3
cdr3_aa: CASSRWTGSYEQYF

j_call: TRBJ1-1
d_call: -
v_call: TRBV12-3/TRBV12-4
cdr3_aa: CASSLAGLAFF

j_call: TRBJ1-1
d_call: -
v_call: TRBV4-2
cdr3_aa: CASSQEGGGRAEAFF

j_call: TRBJ2-1
d_call: -
v_call: TRBV9
cdr3_aa: CASSARIESAIDEQFF

j_call: TRBJ2-5
d_call: -
v_call: TRBV6-2/TRBV6-3
cdr3_aa: CASSTGVEETQYF

j_call: TRBJ2-7
d_call: TRBD1
v_call: TRBV28
cdr3_aa: CASSLMGTGAHEQYF

j_call: TRBJ2-7
d_call: -
v_call: TRBV7-2
cdr3_aa: CASTPSSGAEQYF

j_call: TRBJ1-1
d_call: TRBD1
v_call: TRBV5-6
cdr3_aa: CASSSAGTGGLTEAFF

j_call: TRBJ1-2
d_call: -
v_call: TRBV29-1
cdr3_aa: CSVEDQGNYGYTF

j_call: TRBJ2-3
d_call: -
v_call: TRBV6-4
cdr3_aa: CASSDDGSTDTQYF

j_call: TRBJ2-2
d_call: TRBD2
v_call: TRBV27
cdr3_aa: CASWLAVNTGELFF

j_call: TRBJ1-5
d_call: -
v_call: TRBV28
cdr3_aa: CASSLVDGYQPQHF

j_call: TRBJ2-3
d_call: -
v_call: TRBV7-9
cdr3_aa: CASSLVVGTDTQYF

j_call: TRBJ2-7
d_call: TRBD2
v_call: TRBV29-1
cdr3_aa: CSVETSGSLYEQYF

j_call: TRBJ1-4
d_call: -
v_call: TRBV12-3/TRBV12-4
cdr3_aa: CASTSSTWAEKLFF

j_call: TRBJ2-5
d_call: TRBD2
v_call: TRBV12-3/TRBV12-4
cdr3_aa: CASSTLRKREGETQYF

j_call: TRBJ2-1
d_call: TRBD2
v_call: TRBV5-6
cdr3_aa: CASSLTSGINEQFF

j_call: TRBJ1-1
d_call: -
v_call: TRBV29-1
cdr3_aa: CSVEDSGFPEAFF

j_call: TRBJ1-5
d_call: -
v_call: TRBV6-2/TRBV6-3
cdr3_aa: CASGSLGTSNQPQHF

j_call: TRBJ2-3
d_call: TRBD1
v_call: TRBV6-5
cdr3_aa: CASSYTGAVGPDTQYF

j_call: TRBJ1-2
d_call: -
v_call: TRBV5-4
cdr3_aa: CASSAAGVFIYGYTF

j_call: TRBJ2-1
d_call: TRBD2
v_call: TRBV4-1
cdr3_aa: CASSQDGGGTSGEEFF

j_call: TRBJ2-1
d_call: -
v_call: TRBV9
cdr3_aa: CASSVVDQTGDEQFF

j_call: TRBJ2-3
d_call: -
v_call: TRBV29-1
cdr3_aa: CSVPRDSTDTQYF

j_call: TRBJ2-3
d_call: -
v_call: TRBV11-2
cdr3_aa: CASRHITDTQYF

j_call: TRBJ2-1
d_call: -
v_call: TRBV6-2/TRBV6-3
cdr3_aa: CASKGGSYNEQFF

j_call: TRBJ2-1
d_call: -
v_call: TRBV12-3/TRBV12-4
cdr3_aa: CASSTLPGNEQFF

j_call: TRBJ1-5
d_call: -
v_call: TRBV3-1
cdr3_aa: CASSQGVGAKPQHF

j_call: TRBJ1-4
d_call: -
v_call: TRBV5-8
cdr3_aa: CASSLLQRREKLFF

j_call: TRBJ2-1
d_call: -
v_call: TRBV6-5
cdr3_aa: CASQDSYNEQFF